This T cell receptor beta chain was found in a study of tumor and adjacent non-tumor tissue in lung cancer. Study details: On average, productive TCRbeta reads reached about 4.17 million per sample.

No cell sorting was done before RNA was extracted from the tissue. Donors were chemotherapy-naive, newly diagnosed lung cancer surgical patients in China, August–late 2014. A modified ARM-PCR protocol with three rounds of nested PCR amplified TCRbeta. MiXCR, applied by TCRdb to the multiplex PCR reads, yields one record per CDR3 protein. The table includes 100,000 to 150,000 distinct CDR3 sequences, 66% detected once. Germline V gives CDR1 SEHNR, CDR2 FQNEAQ (reference sequence). The CDR3 spans 20 residues. V gave up 6 bases and J gave up 3 bases; unmatched junction bases: 15. General study results and limits: Shorter survival was associated with higher TCR diversity in tumors.

Regarding this clonotype: Its specificity is not known.

The chain couples TRBV7-9 to TRBJ2-3, with 16 positions matching TRBD2. The clonotype originates from a man younger than 45 with non-small cell lung cancer. The sequenced material came from lung tumor tissue. CDR3 protein: CASRPLAGTSGRERTDTQYF. The CDR3 DNA is TGTGCCAGCAGACCCTTAGCCGGGACTAGCGGGAGGGAGAGAACAGATACGCAGTATTTT.